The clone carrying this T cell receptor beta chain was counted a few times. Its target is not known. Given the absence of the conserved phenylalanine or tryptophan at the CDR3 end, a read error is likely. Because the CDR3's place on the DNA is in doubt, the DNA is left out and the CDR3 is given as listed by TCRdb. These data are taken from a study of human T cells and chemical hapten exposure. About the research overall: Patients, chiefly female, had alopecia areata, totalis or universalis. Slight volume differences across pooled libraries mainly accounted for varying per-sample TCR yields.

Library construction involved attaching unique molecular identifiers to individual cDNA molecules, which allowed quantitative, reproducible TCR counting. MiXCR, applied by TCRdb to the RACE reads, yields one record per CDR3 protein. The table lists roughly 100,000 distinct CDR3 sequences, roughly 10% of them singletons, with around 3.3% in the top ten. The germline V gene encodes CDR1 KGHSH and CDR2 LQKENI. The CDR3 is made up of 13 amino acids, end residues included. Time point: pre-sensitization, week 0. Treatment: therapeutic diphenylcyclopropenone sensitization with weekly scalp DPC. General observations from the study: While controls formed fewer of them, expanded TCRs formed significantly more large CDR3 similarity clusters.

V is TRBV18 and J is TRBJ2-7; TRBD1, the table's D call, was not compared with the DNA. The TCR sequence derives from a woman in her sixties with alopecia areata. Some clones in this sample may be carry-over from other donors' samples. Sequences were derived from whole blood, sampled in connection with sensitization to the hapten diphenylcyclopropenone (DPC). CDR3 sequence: CASSPGQGANPRI.